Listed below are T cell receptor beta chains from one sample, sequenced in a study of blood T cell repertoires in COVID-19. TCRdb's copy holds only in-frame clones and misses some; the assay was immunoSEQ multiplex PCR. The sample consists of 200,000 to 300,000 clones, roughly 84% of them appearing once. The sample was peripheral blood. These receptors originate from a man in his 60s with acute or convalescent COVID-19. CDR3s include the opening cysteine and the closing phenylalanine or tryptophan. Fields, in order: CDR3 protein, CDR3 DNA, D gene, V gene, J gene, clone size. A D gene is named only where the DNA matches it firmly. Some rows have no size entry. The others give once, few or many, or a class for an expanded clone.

CASSIDGRAPAAHEQFF	TGTGCCAGTAGTATAGATGGGAGGGCCCCTGCCGCCCATGAGCAGTTCTTC	TRBD2	TRBV19	TRBJ2-1	-
CASSPGQGSYGYTF	TGTGCCAGCTCACCGGGACAGGGAAGCTATGGCTACACCTTC	TRBD1	TRBV18	TRBJ1-2	-
CSVRTGWDNEQFF	TGCAGCGTTCGGACAGGGTGGGACAATGAGCAGTTCTTC	TRBD1	TRBV29-1	TRBJ2-1	-
CASSLGHTEAFF	TGTGCCAGCAGTCTAGGTCACACTGAAGCTTTCTTT	-	TRBV25-1	TRBJ1-1	-
CASSLFSLGLGVETQYF	TGTGCCAGCAGTTTATTTTCTTTGGGCTTAGGGGTAGAGACCCAGTACTTC	-	TRBV27	TRBJ2-5	-
CASSFRGSEQYF	TGTGCCAGCAGCTTTCGAGGGAGCGAGCAGTACTTC	-	TRBV7-2	TRBJ2-7	once
CASSLQGAGEQYF	TGTGCCAGCAGTCTACAGGGGGCTGGAGAGCAGTACTTC	TRBD1	TRBV3-1/TRBV3-2	TRBJ2-7	few
CASSAPNRVRSYEQYF	TGTGCCAGCAGTGCCCCTAACAGGGTGCGGTCCTACGAGCAGTACTTC	-	TRBV6-1	TRBJ2-7	-
CASRGRQGSGTEAFF	TGTGCCAGCAGGGGTAGACAAGGCAGCGGCACTGAAGCTTTCTTT	-	TRBV3-1/TRBV3-2	TRBJ1-1	-
CASSFSETQYF	TGTGCCAGCAGCTTCAGTGAGACCCAGTACTTC	-	TRBV5-4	TRBJ2-5	-
CASSSYSGTQGNGYTF	TGTGCCAGCAGTTCTTACTCCGGGACTCAAGGCAATGGCTACACCTTC	-	TRBV28	TRBJ1-2	-
CASSSHWGQGVSPLHF	TGCGCCAGCAGCTCCCACTGGGGACAGGGGGTTTCACCCCTCCACTTT	TRBD1	TRBV4-3	TRBJ1-6	-
CASSPLTSGRGSYNEQFF	TGTGCCAGCAGCCCCCTGACTAGCGGGAGGGGATCCTACAATGAGCAGTTCTTC	TRBD2	TRBV7-2	TRBJ2-1	-
CASTPGQSNQPQHF	TGTGCCAGTACTCCTGGGCAGAGCAATCAGCCCCAGCATTTT	-	TRBV19	TRBJ1-5	-
CATSETGDVGEQYF	TGTGCCACCAGCGAGACAGGGGATGTCGGCGAGCAGTACTTC	TRBD1	TRBV15	TRBJ2-7	-
CASSRNLQGSPLHF	TGTGCCAGCAGCCGAAACCTTCAGGGTTCACCCCTCCACTTT	-	TRBV3-1/TRBV3-2	TRBJ1-6	-
CASSGGHNTGELFF	TGCGCCAGCAGCGGGGGACACAACACCGGGGAGCTGTTTTTT	-	TRBV5-1	TRBJ2-2	-
CASSLSRGVTGELFF	TGCGCCAGCAGCTTGAGCAGGGGAGTGACCGGGGAGCTGTTTTTT	-	TRBV5-1	TRBJ2-2	-
CASSLVRGNSGDRGSPLHF	TGTGCCAGCAGCTTAGTTCGGGGTAATTCAGGGGACCGTGGTTCACCCCTCCACTTT	-	TRBV7-9	TRBJ1-6	-
CASSQDHSIRAGTEAFF	TGCGCCAGCAGCCAAGATCACTCAATAAGGGCGGGCACTGAAGCTTTCTTT	-	TRBV4-3	TRBJ1-1	-
CASSLVFGQANEQFF	TGCGCCAGCAGCTTGGTTTTTGGGCAGGCCAATGAGCAGTTCTTC	-	TRBV5-1	TRBJ2-1	-
CASSLPGQGDQPLDEDYTF	TGTGCCAGCAGTTTACCGGGACAGGGAGATCAGCCCCTAGATGAGGACTACACCTTC	TRBD1	TRBV2	TRBJ1-2	-
CASSLAGVNTGELFF	TGTGCCAGCAGTCTAGCGGGGGTGAACACCGGGGAGCTGTTTTTT	TRBD2	TRBV11-2	TRBJ2-2	-
CASSLQQGGDQPQHF	TGTGCCAGCAGCCTCCAACAGGGTGGAGATCAGCCCCAGCATTTT	-	TRBV7-6	TRBJ1-5	-
CASSVFPGWDNEQFF	TGTGCCAGCAGCGTGTTTCCAGGGTGGGACAATGAGCAGTTCTTC	-	TRBV9	TRBJ2-1	once
CASSVATSSGNTIYF	TGTGCCAGCAGCGTGGCCACAAGCTCTGGAAACACCATATATTTT	-	TRBV9	TRBJ1-3	-
CASSPGLAGGPAVGELFF	TGTGCCAGCAGCCCCGGGCTAGCGGGGGGGCCAGCTGTCGGGGAGCTGTTTTTT	TRBD2	TRBV3-1/TRBV3-2	TRBJ2-2	-
CASSSTGIGYTF	TGTGCCAGCAGCTCGACAGGGATCGGCTACACCTTC	TRBD1	TRBV5-6	TRBJ1-2	-
CASSQVGSNDSNQPQHF	TGTGCCAGCAGCCAAGTAGGGAGCAATGATAGCAATCAGCCCCAGCATTTT	-	TRBV14	TRBJ1-5	-
CASSQHRYEQYF	TGTGCCAGCAGCCAGCATAGATACGAGCAGTACTTC	-	TRBV3-1/TRBV3-2	TRBJ2-7	-
CASTQWGTTEAFF	TGTGCCAGTACACAATGGGGCACAACTGAAGCTTTCTTT	-	TRBV19	TRBJ1-1	-
CASSLGLGADTQYF	TGTGCCAGCAGTTTAGGACTAGGGGCAGATACGCAGTATTTT	TRBD2	TRBV3-1/TRBV3-2	TRBJ2-3	-
CASSQDFPHYGYTF	TGCGCCAGCAGCCAGGACTTTCCCCACTATGGCTACACCTTC	-	TRBV5-1	TRBJ1-2	-
CASSQDAIQGTNYGYTF	TGCGCCAGCAGCCAAGATGCGATACAGGGTACTAACTATGGCTACACCTTC	-	TRBV4-3	TRBJ1-2	-
CASSWEDTNSPLHF	TGTGCCAGCAGTTGGGAGGACACTAATTCACCCCTCCACTTT	-	TRBV6-2/TRBV6-3	TRBJ1-6	-
CASSLVGQTMNTEAFF	TGTGCCAGCAGCTTGGTTGGACAGACCATGAACACTGAAGCTTTCTTT	-	TRBV5-6	TRBJ1-1	-
CASSLGWGGTQHF	TGTGCCAGCAGCTTAGGGTGGGGAGGGACCCAGCATTTT	-	TRBV7-9	TRBJ1-5	-
CASSHRDSGSNEQFF	TGTGCCAGCAGCCACCGGGACAGTGGTTCAAATGAGCAGTTCTTC	TRBD1	TRBV6-5	TRBJ2-1	-
CSASGTGADEQYF	TGCAGTGCTAGTGGGACAGGGGCTGACGAGCAGTACTTC	TRBD1	TRBV20-1	TRBJ2-7	-
CASSRGQGSPRGNEKLFF	TGCGCCAGCAGCCGGGGACAGGGGAGCCCCCGGGGTAATGAAAAACTGTTTTTT	TRBD1	TRBV5-1	TRBJ1-4	-